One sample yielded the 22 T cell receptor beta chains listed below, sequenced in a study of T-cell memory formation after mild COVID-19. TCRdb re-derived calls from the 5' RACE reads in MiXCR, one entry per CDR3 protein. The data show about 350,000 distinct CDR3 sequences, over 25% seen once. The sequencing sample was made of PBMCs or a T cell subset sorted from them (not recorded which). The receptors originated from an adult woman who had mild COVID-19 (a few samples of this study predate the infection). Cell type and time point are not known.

This chain's CDR3 is CASSYRLAGASTGELFF. CDR3 DNA: TGTGCCAGCAGCTACCGACTAGCGGGAGCAAGTACCGGGGAGCTGTTTTTT. The chain has TRBV7-9 and TRBJ2-2; TRBD2 matches at 12 bases. Losses at the gene ends were 4 bases for V and 5 bases for J; bases not matched to a gene: 8. Germline CDR1 SEHNR, CDR2 FQNEAQ (reference sequence). The CDR3 totals 17 residues. Full variable domain (missing parts from reference TRBV7-9 and TRBJ2-2): DTGVSQNPRHKITKRGQNVTFRCDPISEHNRLYWYRQTLGQGPEFLTYFQNEAQLEKSRLLSDRFSAERPKGSFSTLEIQRTEQGDSAMYLCASSYRLAGASTGELFFGEGSRLTVL.

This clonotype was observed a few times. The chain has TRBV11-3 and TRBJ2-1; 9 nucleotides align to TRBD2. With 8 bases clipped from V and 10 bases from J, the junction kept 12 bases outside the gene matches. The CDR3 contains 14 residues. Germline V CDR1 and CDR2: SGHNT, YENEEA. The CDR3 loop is CASAPPASGMEQFF. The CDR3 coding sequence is TGTGCCAGCGCACCCCCAGCTAGCGGGATGGAGCAGTTCTTC.

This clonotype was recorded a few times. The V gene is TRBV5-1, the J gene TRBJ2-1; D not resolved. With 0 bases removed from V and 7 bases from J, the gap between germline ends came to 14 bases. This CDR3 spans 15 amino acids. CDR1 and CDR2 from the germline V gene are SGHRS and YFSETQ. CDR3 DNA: TGCGCCAGCAGCTTGGTGGCCTTTGGGATTAATGAGCAGTTCTTC. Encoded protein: CASSLVAFGINEQFF. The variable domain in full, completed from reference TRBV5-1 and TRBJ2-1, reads KAGVTQTPRYLIKTRGQQVTLSCSPISGHRSVSWYQQTPGQGLQFLFEYFSETQRNKGNFPGRFSGRQFSNSRSEMNVSTLELGDSALYLCASSLVAFGINEQFFGPGTRLTVL.

CDR3: CSARDGGPGNEQFF. The DNA of the CDR3 is TGCAGTGCTAGAGATGGCGGTCCTGGGAATGAGCAGTTCTTC. This sequence joins TRBV20-1 and TRBJ2-1; D gene unclear. The CDR3 covers 14 residues. Germline CDR1 reads DFQATT; CDR2 reads SNEGSKA (reference sequence). The V end was cut by 0 bases, the J end by 7 bases, with 13 bases between.

The DNA of the CDR3 is TGTGCCAGCAGTCTGACAGGCTTCTATGGCTACACCTTC. It is translated as CASSLTGFYGYTF. The chain recombines TRBV27 with TRBJ1-2, with D perhaps matching TRBD1 (6 bases). The CDR3 contains 13 residues. Trimming took off 5 bases at V and 4 bases at J, with 11 bases between the two ends. Per germline, CDR1 MNHEY and CDR2 SMNVEV (reference sequence).

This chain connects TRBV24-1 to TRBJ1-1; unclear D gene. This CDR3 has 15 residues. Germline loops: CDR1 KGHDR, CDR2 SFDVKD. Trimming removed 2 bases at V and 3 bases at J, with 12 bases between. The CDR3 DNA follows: TGTGCCACCAGTGATTCGCGGGGTTTGGACACTGAAGCTTTCTTT. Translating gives CATSDSRGLDTEAFF.

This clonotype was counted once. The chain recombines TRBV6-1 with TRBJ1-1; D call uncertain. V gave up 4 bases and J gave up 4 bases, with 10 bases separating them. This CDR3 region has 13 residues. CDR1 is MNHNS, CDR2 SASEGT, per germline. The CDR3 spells CASSVGGATEAFF. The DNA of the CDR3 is TGTGCCAGCAGTGTAGGAGGAGCCACTGAAGCTTTCTTT.

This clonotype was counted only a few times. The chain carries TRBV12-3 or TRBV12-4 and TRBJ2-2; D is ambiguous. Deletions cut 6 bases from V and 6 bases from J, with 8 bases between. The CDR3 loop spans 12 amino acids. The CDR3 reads CASRGLPGELFF. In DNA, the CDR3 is TGTGCCAGCAGGGGGTTGCCCGGGGAGCTGTTTTTT.

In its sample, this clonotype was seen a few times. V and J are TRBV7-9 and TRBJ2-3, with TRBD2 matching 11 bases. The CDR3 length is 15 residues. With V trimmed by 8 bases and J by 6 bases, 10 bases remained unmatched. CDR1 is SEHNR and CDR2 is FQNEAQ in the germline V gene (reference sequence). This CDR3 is CASLPLAGGMDTQYF. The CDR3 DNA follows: TGTGCCAGCCTCCCGCTAGCGGGGGGTATGGATACGCAGTATTTT.

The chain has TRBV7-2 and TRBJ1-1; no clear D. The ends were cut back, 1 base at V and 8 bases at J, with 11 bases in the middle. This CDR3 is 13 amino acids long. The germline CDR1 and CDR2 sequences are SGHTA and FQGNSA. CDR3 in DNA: TGTGCCAGCAGCTTAGAAGAAAAACGGGAAGCTTTCTTT. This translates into CASSLEEKREAFF.

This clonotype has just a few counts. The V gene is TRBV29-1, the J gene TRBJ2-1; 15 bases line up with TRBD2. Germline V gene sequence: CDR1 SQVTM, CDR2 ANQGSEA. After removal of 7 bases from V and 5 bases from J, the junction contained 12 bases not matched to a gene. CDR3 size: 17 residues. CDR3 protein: CSAPRGLAGGPNNEQFF. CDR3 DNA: TGCAGCGCCCCCCGCGGACTAGCGGGAGGGCCGAACAATGAGCAGTTCTTC.

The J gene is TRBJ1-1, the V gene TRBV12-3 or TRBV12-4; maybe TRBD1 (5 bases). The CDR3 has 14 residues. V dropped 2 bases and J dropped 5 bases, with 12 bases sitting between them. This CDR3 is CASSLPSGGTEAFF. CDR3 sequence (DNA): TGTGCCAGCAGTTTACCATCGGGGGGAACTGAAGCTTTCTTT.

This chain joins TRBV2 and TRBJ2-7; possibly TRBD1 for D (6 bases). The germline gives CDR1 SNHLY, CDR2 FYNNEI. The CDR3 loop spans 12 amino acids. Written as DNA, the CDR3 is TGTGTCGTTCACAGGGACAACTACGAGCAGTACTTC. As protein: CVVHRDNYEQYF.

This CDR3 is CASSSQPGLSYNEQFF. CDR3 DNA: TGTGCCAGCAGCTCTCAACCAGGCCTCTCCTACAATGAGCAGTTCTTC. The V gene is TRBV3-1, the J gene TRBJ2-1; D unresolved. Deletions cut 5 bases from V and 0 bases from J, with 14 bases between. Germline lookup yields CDR1 LGHDT and CDR2 YNNKEL (reference sequence). CDR3 length: 16 amino acids.

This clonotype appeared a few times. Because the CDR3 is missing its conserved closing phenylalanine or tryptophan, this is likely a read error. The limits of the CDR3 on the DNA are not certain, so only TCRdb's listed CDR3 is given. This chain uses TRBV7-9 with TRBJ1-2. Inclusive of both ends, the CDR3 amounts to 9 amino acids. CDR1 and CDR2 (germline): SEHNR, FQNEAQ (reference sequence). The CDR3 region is CASSLAYRL.

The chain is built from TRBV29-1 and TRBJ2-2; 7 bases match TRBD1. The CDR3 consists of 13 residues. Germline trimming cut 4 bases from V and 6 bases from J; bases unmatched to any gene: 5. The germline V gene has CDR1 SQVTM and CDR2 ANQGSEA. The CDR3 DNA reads TGCAGCGTTGCGCAGGGGGATGCCGGGGAGCTGTTTTTT. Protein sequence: CSVAQGDAGELFF.

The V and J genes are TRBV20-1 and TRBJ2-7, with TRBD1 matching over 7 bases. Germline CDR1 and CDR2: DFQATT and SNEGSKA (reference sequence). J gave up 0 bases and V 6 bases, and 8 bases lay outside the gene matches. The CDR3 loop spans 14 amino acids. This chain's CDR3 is CSATDRYLSYEQYF. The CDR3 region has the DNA TGCAGTGCAACGGACAGGTACCTCTCCTACGAGCAGTACTTC.

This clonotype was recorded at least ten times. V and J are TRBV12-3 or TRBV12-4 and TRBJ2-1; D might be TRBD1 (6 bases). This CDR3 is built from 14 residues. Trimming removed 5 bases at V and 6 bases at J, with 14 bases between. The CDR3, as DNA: TGTGCCAGCAGTCTGGACCAGGGGTTCAATGAGCAGTTCTTC. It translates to CASSLDQGFNEQFF.

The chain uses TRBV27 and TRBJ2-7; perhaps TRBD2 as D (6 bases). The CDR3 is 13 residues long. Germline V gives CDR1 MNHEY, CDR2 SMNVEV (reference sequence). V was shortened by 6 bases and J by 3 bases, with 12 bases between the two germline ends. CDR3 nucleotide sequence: TGTGCCAGCAGGGGGACTCATCACTACGAGCAGTACTTC. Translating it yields CASRGTHHYEQYF.

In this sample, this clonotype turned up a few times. CDR3 nucleotide sequence: TGTGCCAGCAGTTTATGGTCAGGGCGCGAGCAGTACTTC. This codes for CASSLWSGREQYF. V usage is TRBV28 and J usage is TRBJ2-7; possible D gene TRBD1, 5 bases. The CDR3 spans 13 residues. The V gene lost 0 bases and the J gene lost 6 bases, with 9 bases spanning the gap. The germline V gene encodes CDR1 MDHEN and CDR2 SYDVKM.

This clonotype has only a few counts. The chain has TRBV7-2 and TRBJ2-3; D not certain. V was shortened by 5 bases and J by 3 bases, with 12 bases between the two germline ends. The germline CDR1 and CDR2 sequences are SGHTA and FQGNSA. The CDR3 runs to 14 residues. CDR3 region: CASSPRWETDTQYF. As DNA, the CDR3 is TGTGCCAGCAGCCCAAGGTGGGAAACAGATACGCAGTATTTT.

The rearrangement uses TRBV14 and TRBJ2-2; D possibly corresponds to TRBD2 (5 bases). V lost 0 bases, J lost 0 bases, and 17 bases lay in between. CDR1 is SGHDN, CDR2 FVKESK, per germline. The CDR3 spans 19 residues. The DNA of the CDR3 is TGTGCCAGCAGCCAAGATGCTGTGGTGGCGGGTTCGAACACCGGGGAGCTGTTTTTT. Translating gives CASSQDAVVAGSNTGELFF.